This TCR beta chain came from a study of T cell responses to AZD1222 COVID-19 vaccine. Study-wide results and limits: Among those given AZD1222, only five or six were seropositive at baseline. Regions left unmutated in variants are reportedly the target of nearly half of spike-specific TCRs. There were repertoire samples only from the period after the peak T cell response.

The protocol was immunoSEQ multiplex PCR, while the TCRdb copy is restricted to in-frame clones and leaves out a portion. The table has 110,000 or so clones, 85% to 90% seen once. Concerning this clone: The antigen is unknown. A junction end diverges from the germline sequence, so it may reflect a read error.

The CDR3 totals 12 residues. Germline V gene data show CDR1 as SGHAT and CDR2 as FQDESV (reference sequence). This clonotype was sampled from an adult who received the AZD1222 COVID-19 vaccine. The genes are TRBV11-1 and TRBJ2-7; 8 positions match TRBD1. The starting material was peripheral blood, obtained 28 days after the second AZD1222 dose. In nucleotides, the CDR3 is TGTGCCAGCAGCTTAGGGAGGACAGGGACCAAGTTC. The encoded protein is CASSLGRTGTKF.